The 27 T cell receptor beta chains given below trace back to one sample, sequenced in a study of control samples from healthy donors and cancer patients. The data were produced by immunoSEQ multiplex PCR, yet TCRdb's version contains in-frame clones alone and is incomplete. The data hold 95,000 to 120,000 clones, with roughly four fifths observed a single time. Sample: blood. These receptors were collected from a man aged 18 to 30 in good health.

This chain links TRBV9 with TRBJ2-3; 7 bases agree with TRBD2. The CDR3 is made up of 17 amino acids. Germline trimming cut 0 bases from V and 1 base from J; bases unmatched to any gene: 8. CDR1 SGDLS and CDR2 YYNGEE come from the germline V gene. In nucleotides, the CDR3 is TGTGCCAGCAGCGTAGGCCAGCGGGGAAGTCGCACAGATACGCAGTATTTT. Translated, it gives CASSVGQRGSRTDTQYF.

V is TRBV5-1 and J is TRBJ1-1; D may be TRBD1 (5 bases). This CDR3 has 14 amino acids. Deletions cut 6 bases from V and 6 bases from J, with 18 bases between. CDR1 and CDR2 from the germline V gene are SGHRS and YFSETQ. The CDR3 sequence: CASTHSMGRPEAFF. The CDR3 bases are TGCGCCAGCACCCACTCTATGGGGCGTCCTGAAGCTTTCTTT.

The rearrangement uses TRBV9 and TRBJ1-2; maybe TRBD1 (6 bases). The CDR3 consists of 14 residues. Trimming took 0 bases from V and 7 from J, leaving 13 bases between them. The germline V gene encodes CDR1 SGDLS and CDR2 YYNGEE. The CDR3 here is CASSVGGGGSGYTF. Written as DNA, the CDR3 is TGTGCCAGCAGCGTAGGCGGGGGGGGCTCTGGCTACACCTTC.

CDR3 protein: CATDRDRVNEQFF. CDR3 DNA: TGTGCCACCGACCGGGACAGGGTCAACGAGCAGTTCTTC. The rearrangement uses TRBV7-9 and TRBJ2-1; 9 bases are a match to TRBD1. This CDR3 contains 13 residues. The V and J ends lost 10 bases and 10 bases, in that order; junction bases with no gene match: 11. Germline CDR1 SEHNR, CDR2 FQNEAQ (reference sequence).

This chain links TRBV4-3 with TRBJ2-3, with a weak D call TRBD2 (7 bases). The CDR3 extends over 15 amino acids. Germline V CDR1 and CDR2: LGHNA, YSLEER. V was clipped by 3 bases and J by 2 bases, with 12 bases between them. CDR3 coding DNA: TGCGCCAGCAGCCAGTTGGGGGGGCTCACAGATACGCAGTATTTT. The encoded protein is CASSQLGGLTDTQYF.

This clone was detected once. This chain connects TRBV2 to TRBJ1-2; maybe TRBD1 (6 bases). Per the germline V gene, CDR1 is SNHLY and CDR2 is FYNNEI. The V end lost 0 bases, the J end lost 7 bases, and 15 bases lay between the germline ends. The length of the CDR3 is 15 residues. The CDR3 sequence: CASSEARGGAVGYTF. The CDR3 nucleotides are TGTGCCAGCAGTGAAGCGCGGGGGGGCGCGGTTGGCTACACCTTC.

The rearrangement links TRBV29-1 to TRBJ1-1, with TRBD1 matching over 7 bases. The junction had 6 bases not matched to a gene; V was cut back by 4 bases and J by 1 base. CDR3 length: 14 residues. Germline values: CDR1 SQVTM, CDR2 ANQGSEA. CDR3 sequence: CSVGGTAKNTEAFF. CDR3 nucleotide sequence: TGCAGCGTTGGGGGGACAGCTAAGAACACTGAAGCTTTCTTT.

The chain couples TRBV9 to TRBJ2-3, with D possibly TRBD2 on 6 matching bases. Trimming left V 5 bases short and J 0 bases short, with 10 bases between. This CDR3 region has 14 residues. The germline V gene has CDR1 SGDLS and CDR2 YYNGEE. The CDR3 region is CASRGDLSTDTQYF. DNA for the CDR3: TGTGCCAGCAGAGGGGACTTAAGCACAGATACGCAGTATTTT. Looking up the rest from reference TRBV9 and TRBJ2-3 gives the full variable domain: DSGVTQTPKHLITATGQRVTLRCSPRSGDLSVYWYQQSLDQGLQFLIQYYNGEERAKGNILERFSAQQFPDLHSELNLSSLELGDSALYFCASRGDLSTDTQYFGPGTRLTVL.

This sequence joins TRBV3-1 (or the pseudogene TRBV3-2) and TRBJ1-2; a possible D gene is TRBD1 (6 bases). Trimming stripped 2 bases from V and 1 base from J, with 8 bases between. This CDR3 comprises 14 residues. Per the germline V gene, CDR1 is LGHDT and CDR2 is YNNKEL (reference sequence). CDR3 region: CASSQSGVNYGYTF. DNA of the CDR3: TGTGCCAGCAGCCAATCAGGGGTTAACTATGGCTACACCTTC.

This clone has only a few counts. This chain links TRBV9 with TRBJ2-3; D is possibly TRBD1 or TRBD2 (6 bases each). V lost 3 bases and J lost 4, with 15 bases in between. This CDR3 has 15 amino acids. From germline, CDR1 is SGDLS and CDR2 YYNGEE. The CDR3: CASSGSGGRADTQYF. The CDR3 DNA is TGTGCCAGCAGCGGGTCCGGGGGCAGGGCAGATACGCAGTATTTT.

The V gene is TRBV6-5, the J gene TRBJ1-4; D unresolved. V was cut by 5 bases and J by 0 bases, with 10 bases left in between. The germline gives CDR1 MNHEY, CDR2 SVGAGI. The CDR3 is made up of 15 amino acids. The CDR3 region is CASSTKEPTNEKLFF. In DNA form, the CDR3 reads TGTGCCAGCAGTACGAAGGAGCCAACTAATGAAAAACTGTTTTTT.

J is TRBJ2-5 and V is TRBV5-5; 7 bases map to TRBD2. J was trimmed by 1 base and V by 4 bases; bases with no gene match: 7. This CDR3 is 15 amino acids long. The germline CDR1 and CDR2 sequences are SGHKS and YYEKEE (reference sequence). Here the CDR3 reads CASSRGVTPQETQYF. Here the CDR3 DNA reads TGTGCCAGCAGCCGGGGGGTGACCCCCCAAGAGACCCAGTACTTC.

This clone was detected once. The CDR3 DNA reads TGTGCCAGCAGCTTAGAGGCAGAAATGAACACTGAAGCTTTCTTT. This codes for CASSLEAEMNTEAFF. The rearrangement links TRBV7-6 to TRBJ1-1; no clear D gene. The V end was cut by 1 base, the J end by 0 bases, with 9 bases between. Germline V gene sequence: CDR1 SGHVS, CDR2 FNYEAQ. This CDR3 spans 15 amino acids.

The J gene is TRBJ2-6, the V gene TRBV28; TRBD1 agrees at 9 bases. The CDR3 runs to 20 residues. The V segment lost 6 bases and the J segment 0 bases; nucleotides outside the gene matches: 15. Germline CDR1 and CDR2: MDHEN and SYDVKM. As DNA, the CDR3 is TGTGCCAGCAGCTCCCCCGCTTCGGGACAGGGACGCTCTGGGGCCAACGTCCTGACTTTC. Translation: CASSSPASGQGRSGANVLTF.

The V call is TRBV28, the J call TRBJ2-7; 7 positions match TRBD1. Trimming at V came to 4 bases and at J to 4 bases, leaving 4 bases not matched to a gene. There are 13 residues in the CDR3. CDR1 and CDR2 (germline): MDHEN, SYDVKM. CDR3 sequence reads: CASSYPGGYEQYF. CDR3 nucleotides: TGTGCCAGCAGTTATCCAGGGGGATACGAGCAGTACTTC.

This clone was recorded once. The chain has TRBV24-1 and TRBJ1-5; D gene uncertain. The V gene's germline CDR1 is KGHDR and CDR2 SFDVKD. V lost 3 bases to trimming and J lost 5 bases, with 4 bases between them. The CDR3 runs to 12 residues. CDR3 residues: CATSDAHQPQHF. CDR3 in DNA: TGTGCCACCAGTGATGCCCATCAGCCCCAGCATTTT.

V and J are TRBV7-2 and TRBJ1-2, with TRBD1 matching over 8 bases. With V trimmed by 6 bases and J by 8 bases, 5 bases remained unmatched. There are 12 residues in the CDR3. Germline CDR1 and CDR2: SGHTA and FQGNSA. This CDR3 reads CASRDTGGGYTF. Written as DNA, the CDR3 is TGTGCCAGCAGAGATACAGGGGGGGGCTACACCTTC.

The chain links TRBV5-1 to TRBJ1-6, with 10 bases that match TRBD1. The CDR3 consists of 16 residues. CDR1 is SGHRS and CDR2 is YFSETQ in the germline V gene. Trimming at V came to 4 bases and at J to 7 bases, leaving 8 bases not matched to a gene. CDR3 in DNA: TGCGCCAGCAGCGGCTCGACAGGGGGCGGGAATTCACCCCTCCACTTT. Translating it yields CASSGSTGGGNSPLHF.

In DNA, the CDR3 is TGTGCCTGGCTGAGAGGCCGAGAGACCCAGTACTTC. It yields the protein CAWLRGRETQYF. This chain connects TRBV30 to TRBJ2-5, with no clear D. This CDR3 is 12 amino acids long. Trimming removed 5 bases at V and 4 bases at J, with 11 bases between. Germline V CDR1 and CDR2: GTSNPN, SVGIG (reference sequence).

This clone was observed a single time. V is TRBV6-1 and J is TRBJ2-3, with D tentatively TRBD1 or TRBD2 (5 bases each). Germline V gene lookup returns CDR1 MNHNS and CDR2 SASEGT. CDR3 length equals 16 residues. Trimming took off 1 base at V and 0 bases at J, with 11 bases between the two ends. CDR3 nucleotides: TGTGCCAGCAGTGAAGGGGGGTATTCGAGCACAGATACGCAGTATTTT. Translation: CASSEGGYSSTDTQYF.

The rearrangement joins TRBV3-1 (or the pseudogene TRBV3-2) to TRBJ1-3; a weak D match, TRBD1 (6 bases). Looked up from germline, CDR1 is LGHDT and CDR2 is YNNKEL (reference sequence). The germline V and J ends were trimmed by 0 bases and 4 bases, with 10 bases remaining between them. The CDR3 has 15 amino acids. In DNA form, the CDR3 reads TGTGCCAGCAGCCAAGATACAGGGTGGGGAAACACCATATATTTT. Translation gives CASSQDTGWGNTIYF.

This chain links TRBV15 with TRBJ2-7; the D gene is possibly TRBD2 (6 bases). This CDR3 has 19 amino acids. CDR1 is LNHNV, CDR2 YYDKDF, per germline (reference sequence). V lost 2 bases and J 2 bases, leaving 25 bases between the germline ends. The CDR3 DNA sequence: TGTGCCACCAGCAGATTAAAAAACTTCGCGATAGCGGTTCCCTACGAGCAGTACTTC. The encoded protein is CATSRLKNFAIAVPYEQYF.

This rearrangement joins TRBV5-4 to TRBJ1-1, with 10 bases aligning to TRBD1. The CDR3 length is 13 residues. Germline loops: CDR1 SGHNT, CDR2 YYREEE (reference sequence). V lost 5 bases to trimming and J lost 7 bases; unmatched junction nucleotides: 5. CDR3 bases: TGTGCCAGCAGAAGGACAGGGGGAAATGAAGCTTTCTTT. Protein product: CASRRTGGNEAFF. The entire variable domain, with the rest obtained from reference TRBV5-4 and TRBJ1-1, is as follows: ETGVTQSPTHLIKTRGQQVTLRCSSQSGHNTVSWYQQALGQGPQFIFQYYREEENGRGNFPPRFSGLQFPNYSSELNVNALELDDSALYLCASRRTGGNEAFFGQGTRLTVV.

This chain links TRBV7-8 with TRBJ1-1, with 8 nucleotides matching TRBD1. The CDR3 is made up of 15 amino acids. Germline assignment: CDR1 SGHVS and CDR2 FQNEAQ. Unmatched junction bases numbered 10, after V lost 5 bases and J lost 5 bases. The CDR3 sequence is CASSQMDRDLTEAFF. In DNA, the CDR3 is TGTGCCAGCAGCCAAATGGACAGGGACTTGACTGAAGCTTTCTTT.

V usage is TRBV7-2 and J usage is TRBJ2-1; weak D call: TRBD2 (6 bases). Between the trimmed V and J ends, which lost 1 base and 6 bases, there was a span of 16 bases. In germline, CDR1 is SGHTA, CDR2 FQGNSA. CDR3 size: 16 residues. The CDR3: CASSLVGGTPRNEQFF. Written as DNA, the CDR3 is TGTGCCAGCAGCTTAGTAGGCGGGACTCCCCGCAATGAGCAGTTCTTC. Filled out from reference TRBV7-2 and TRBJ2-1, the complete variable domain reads GAGVSQSPSNKVTEKGKDVELRCDPISGHTALYWYRQSLGQGLEFLIYFQGNSAPDKSGLPSDRFSAERTGGSVSTLTIQRTQQEDSAVYLCASSLVGGTPRNEQFFGPGTRLTVL.

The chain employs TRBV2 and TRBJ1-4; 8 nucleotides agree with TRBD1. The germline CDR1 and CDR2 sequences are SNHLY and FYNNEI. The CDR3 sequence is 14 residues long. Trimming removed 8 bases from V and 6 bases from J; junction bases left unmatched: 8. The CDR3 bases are TGTGCCAGCGAAGGACAGGGTAGGGATGAAAAACTGTTTTTT. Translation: CASEGQGRDEKLFF.

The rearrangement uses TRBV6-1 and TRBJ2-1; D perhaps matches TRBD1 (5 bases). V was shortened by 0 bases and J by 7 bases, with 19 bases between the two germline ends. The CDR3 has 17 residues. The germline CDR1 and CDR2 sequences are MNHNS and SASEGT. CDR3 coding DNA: TGTGCCAGCAGTGAAGCGCTAGGGGCTCAAATAGGTAATGAGCAGTTCTTC. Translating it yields CASSEALGAQIGNEQFF.